The entry below describes one T cell receptor beta chain. No antigen is known for it. Base qualities are not recorded, but no much larger clone differs from it by a single base. Libraries were constructed by the immunoSEQ multiplex PCR assay. For the multiplex PCR, a mixture combining 60 forward primers for TCR Vbeta segments and 13 reverse primers for TCR Jbeta segments was used. A multiplex PCR assay on genomic DNA amplified the CDR3 region of rearranged TCR beta genes. The amplified TCR beta libraries were sequenced on the Illumina HiSeq System as 87-base-pair reads. Regarding the original processing steps: In a later analysis, roughly 80 million unique TCR beta chains were counted across the 500 to 850 repertoires, and about 9.9 million of these chains were shared by at least two donors. Raw reads were error-corrected and collapsed into unique sequences by a nearest-neighbor algorithm in which closely related sequences were merged to remove PCR and sequencing errors. CDR3 sequences were aligned to IMGT reference sequences to assign V, D and J gene segments. For a sequence to be retained, a match of at least six nucleotides was required to both a V gene segment and a J gene segment. Rearrangements were classified as productive when the CDR3 lacked stop codons and remained in frame with V and J, and all other rearrangements were classified as non-productive. CDR3 was defined by IMGT convention, running from the second conserved V-encoded cysteine to the conserved J-encoded phenylalanine. The earlier analysis of about 530 of the donors excluded any sequence lacking an unambiguous match to a single V gene segment. An earlier analysis of several hundred of the donors classified V segments as functional when productive rearrangements were above 56.7% and as segregating when the standard deviation between donors was above 5%. A statistical classification framework was built to diagnose cytomegalovirus status from the catalog of TCR beta chain sequences. In a later analysis, TCR nucleotide sequences were compared against IMGT/GENE-DB human TR gene sequences so that V and J genes could be assigned. Using the TCRdist pipeline, a later analysis assigned CDR3 sequences along with most-parsimonious VDJ recombination scenarios. In a later analysis, each TCR beta chain was defined by its CDR3 amino acid sequence together with its V-gene family, and reads lacking a unique V-gene family were excluded. A later analysis removed several hundred highly shared, low-generation-probability nucleotide sequences to deal with suspected cross-contamination and a sequencing artifact. A later analysis calculated a clonal expansion index for each public chain from normalized within-repertoire ranks of inferred template counts. In a later analysis, generation probabilities were computed using a VDJ recombination model fitted to out-of-frame rearrangements, and the results were checked against IGoR. In a later analysis, TCR-TCR, TCR-HLA and TCR-CMV co-occurrence was scored with hypergeometric tests, and a repertoire-size bias correction was applied to TCR pairs. A later analysis estimated false discovery rates by permuting HLA or CMV assignments 20 times. A later analysis grouped co-occurring TCRs with DBSCAN, adding TCRdist sequence similarity when clustering within HLA-allele-positive subsets. Repertoires with fewer than 30,000 or more than 120,000 public chains were left out of co-occurrence clustering, as were several repertoires with anomalous nucleotide sharing. In its TCRdb copy, this immuneACCESS table keeps in-frame sequences only and misses some clones. Where compared with another copy, unresolved V genes explain less than half of these, and the others have no known cause. Clone size and the V and J calls come from that table; the DNA yielded D and trimming. The sample records about 150,000 clones, roughly 84% of which are singletons. 1.2% of the sample lies in the top ten.

For CDR1 and CDR2, the germline V gene lists SQVTM and ANQGSEA. V is reduced by 5 bases and J by 4 bases, leaving a spacing of 17 bases between them. The CDR3 contains 14 residues, cysteine and phenylalanine counted. CDR3 DNA is the only sequence kept; it has 42 bases, read in frame from the first base. The sample belongs to a study of cytomegalovirus exposure and HLA in healthy donors (dated by TCRdb to between 2016 and 2019). For context, the study as a whole: An earlier analysis of approximately 550 of the donors reported roughly 300 Gb of sequence data and 120 million or so unique TCR beta sequences from roughly 180 million T cells. Roughly 300 gigabases of sequencing data and around 88 million unique TCR sequences made up an early release that covered several hundred HLA-typed donors. Of the 350 to 450 genotyped donors, roughly 85% fell in the genetic ancestry cluster associated with self-reported Caucasian donors. The aim of the study was to test whether cataloging public T cell receptors could identify signatures of past pathogen exposure. Using immunosequencing, the study profiled T cell repertoires from fewer than 850 subjects and related those repertoires to cytomegalovirus serostatus. Along with the roughly 670-subject first cohort, a separate validation cohort of roughly 110 different subjects was used. The study combined high-throughput TCR immunosequencing, statistical association of individual TCRs with disease status, and machine learning to predict cytomegalovirus infection status. A later analysis re-examined previously published TCR beta repertoires from about 670 donors and added high-resolution HLA genotyping to investigate patterns of TCR occurrence. Rather than using new phenotypic data, the later analysis identified candidate immune exposures from TCR beta sequences and from how often those sequences occurred across donors. An earlier analysis of 500 to 650 of the donors applied high-throughput TCR beta sequencing to assess whether each TCR beta V gene segment acted as functional or pseudogenic. Donor age, sex, ethnicity and CMV serostatus were compiled alongside the repertoire data. A later genetic analysis used genome-wide SNP genotypes for 398 of the 666 donors, treating that subset as a discovery cohort. All discovery cohort repertoires had been generated using a single sequencing platform. Both class I and class II loci were covered by HLA typing, at four-digit resolution. Typing coverage varied by locus: 629-630 donors for A, B, C, DRB1 and DQB1; approximately 520 for DQA1; some 610 for DPA1; 400 to 480 for DPB1. Four to six DR-DQ haplotypes were handled as single units for association and clustering, since linkage in the cohort was strong. Among 398 genotyped donors of the cohort, an average of roughly 240,000 unique TCR beta nucleotide sequences were sequenced per donor, around 20% of them non-productive.

The cohort consisted of 600 to 700 healthy bone marrow donors. All cohort members were sampled while nominally healthy, although unrecorded immune exposures were likely present. The donor was CMV seronegative and belonged to the group of several hundred seronegative cohort members. Each donor provided a peripheral blood sample, and peripheral blood mononuclear cells were used for TCR beta sequencing. The Qiagen DNeasy Blood Extraction Kit was used to extract genomic DNA from the blood cell samples. Study-wide findings and limitations: Several of the top co-occurrence clusters appeared to be linked to parvovirus B19, influenza, CMV and Epstein-Barr virus, according to a later analysis. A later analysis found that HLA-associated TCR beta chains were more clonally expanded and had lower generation probabilities than equally common non-associated chains. In a later genetic analysis, fewer N-insertions in productive TCRs were reported among donors in an Asian-associated ancestry cluster than the roughly 700-donor mean. Because some donors lacked HLA typing at each locus, the association tests relied only on the typed subset. A later analysis found that TCR association rates varied across HLA loci, with DRB1 alleles showing the most associated TCRs and HLA-C alleles the fewest. A further reported finding was that TCR beta sequences accurately predicted the HLA-A and HLA-B alleles for most subjects in the first cohort. Because counts were too low, seventeen rarely observed V segments, including chromosome 9 orphons, were excluded from the earlier analysis of 587 of the donors. A total of 164 TCR beta chains were listed by the study as associated with cytomegalovirus. When HLA alleles, especially DR and DQ, strongly co-occurred, TCR associations were difficult to assign to individual alleles. In vitro tests confirmed that a few of the cytomegalovirus-associated TCR beta chains recognize cytomegalovirus antigens. Immune exposure information for the cohort was limited to CMV serostatus. Some IMGT-functional V segments, including TRBV6-2 and TRBV6-3, could not be distinguished by the 87-base-pair reads and were therefore excluded. V-gene and J-gene trimming of TCR beta chains was associated with a missense DCLRE1C variant in a later genetic analysis, and the association was replicated in an independent cohort. Broadly in line with IMGT annotations, most TCR beta V segments showed up in productive rearrangements about 90% or about 30% of the time in an earlier analysis of around 550 of the donors. Most TCR sequences were observed very rarely across donors, whereas some public TCRs were present in many individuals. In this cohort, only TCR beta chains were sequenced, and detectable features were limited by the absence of alpha or paired-chain data. In both the original and validation cohorts, the classifier was reported to diagnose cytomegalovirus status with high specificity and sensitivity. The authors suggested that the approach could potentially be extended to other disease states and immunological phenotypes. A later analysis associated about 17,000 TCR beta sequences with specific HLA alleles at a false discovery rate of 0.05. In a later analysis, most CMV-associated TCR beta chains were found to appear HLA-restricted, with HLA associations seemingly driven largely by CMV exposure. Correlated functional status among segregating V segments might be attributable to linkage disequilibrium, but an unknown experimental factor could not be ruled out. A cluster of highly shared sequence variants was judged likely to be a technical artifact of the sequencing pipeline. Sequencing depth was assumed to be roughly uniform across donors in the presence/absence analyses, though that assumption may not hold.

The chain joins TRBV29-1 to TRBJ1-2; a weak D assignment points to TRBD1 (6 bases agree). What was sequenced was PBMCs. The sequence derives from a boy aged 2 to 9 in good health and CMV-seronegative. CDR3 region: CSVTPQGFGYGYTF. In nucleotides, the sequence is TGCAGCGTTACTCCTCAGGGGTTCGGCTATGGCTACACCTTC.